This T cell receptor (beta chain) derives from a study of blood T cells in healthy people across ages. The second PCR ran roughly 6 to 11 cycles with a sample-barcoded 5' primer and J-beta primers. TCRdb re-called the 5' RACE reads through MiXCR, storing one row per CDR3 protein. The table records over a million distinct CDR3 sequences, less than 50% of them present only once. This clonotype was seen just once. This may be a read error, as it is one base from a much larger clone. The source of this sequence is a woman aged 60-75 years in good health. Sequencing used blood.

The CDR3 is CASSLGMTSGTQFF. CDR3 bases: TGTGCCAGCAGCTTGGGAATGACTAGCGGGACCCAGTTCTTC. The chain links TRBV7-9 to TRBJ2-1; 11 nucleotides agree with TRBD2. The CDR3 is 14 amino acids. J was trimmed by 13 bases and V by 3 bases; bases with no gene match: 8. Per the germline V gene, CDR1 is SEHNR and CDR2 is FQNEAQ (reference sequence).